One and the same sample provided the 5 T cell receptor beta chains below, sequenced in a study of T cell responses to AZD1222 COVID-19 vaccine. Repertoires were generated with immunoSEQ multiplex PCR, while TCRdb's copy carries only in-frame clones and drops some. The sample lists some 170,000 clones; approximately 94% were seen once. The source material was peripheral blood, sampled on day 0 of AZD1222 vaccination. The receptors originated from an adult in good health.

In its sample, this clone was seen once. The gene calls are TRBV18 and TRBJ2-7; D not certain. V gave up 3 bases and J gave up 4 bases, with 7 bases separating them. This CDR3 contains 12 residues. Germline V gene data show CDR1 as KGHSH and CDR2 as LQKENI. DNA for the CDR3: TGTGCCAGCTCACCGACCGATTACGAGCAGTACTTC. This sequence encodes CASSPTDYEQYF. Based on the CDR3 plus reference TRBV18 and TRBJ2-7, the full variable domain is NAGVMQNPRHLVRRRGQEARLRCSPMKGHSHVYWYRQLPEEGLKFMVYLQKENIIDESGMPKERFSAEFPKEGPSILRIQQVVRGDSAAYFCASSPTDYEQYFGPGTRLTVT.

Regarding this clone: At the DNA level, this CDR3 is encoded by other sequences in the same sample as well. The chain combines TRBV6-6 with TRBJ1-5, with a possible D match to TRBD1 (5 bases). The CDR3 totals 15 residues. Germline assignment: CDR1 MNHNY and CDR2 SVGAGI (reference sequence). V was shortened by 0 bases and J by 7 bases, with 13 bases between the two germline ends. In nucleotides, the CDR3 is TGTGCCAGCAGTTACTCGGGGGGTGGGGGGCAGCCCCAGCATTTT. It encodes CASSYSGGGGQPQHF.

This clone has more than one count but fewer than ten. The rearrangement links TRBV5-1 to TRBJ1-2, with no clear D. Germline CDR1 is SGHRS and CDR2 is YFSETQ. Trimming removed 4 bases from V and 3 bases from J, with 10 bases in between. This CDR3 is built from 13 residues. The CDR3 loop is CASSTTLDYGYTF. As DNA, the CDR3 is TGCGCCAGCAGCACGACACTGGACTATGGCTACACCTTC.

The chain is built from TRBV5-1 and TRBJ1-4, with a possible D match to TRBD1 (5 bases). V was pared by 4 bases and J by 8 bases, with 12 bases between. The CDR3 consists of 13 residues. Germline CDR1 SGHRS, CDR2 YFSETQ. The CDR3 loop reads CASSLTDTEKLFF. The CDR3 DNA is TGCGCCAGCAGCCTGACGGACACAGAAAAACTGTTTTTT.

The V gene is TRBV6-1, the J gene TRBJ2-5, with 9 bases lining up with TRBD1. V lost 2 bases and J lost 2; bases outside the gene matches: 6. Germline CDR1 MNHNS, CDR2 SASEGT. CDR3 length: 16 residues. The CDR3 DNA follows: TGTGCCAGCAGTGAACAGACAGGGGGTTTACAAGAGACCCAGTACTTC. Translation: CASSEQTGGLQETQYF.